A selection of T cell receptor beta chains follows, all from one sample in a study of T cells after yellow fever vaccination. TCRdb re-derived calls from the 5' RACE reads in MiXCR, one entry per CDR3 protein. The table shows roughly 350,000 distinct CDR3 sequences, with 4.1% occurring only once. This specimen consisted of PBMCs, obtained 5 days after the yellow fever booster vaccination. These receptor sequences come from a man between 18 and 35 years old who received the YFV17D yellow fever vaccine. The CDR3 runs from the conserved cysteine through the conserved F or W. A D gene is named only where the DNA matches it firmly. Expanded clones get a size class; other rows say once, few or many, or leave the size out.

j_call	clone_size	d_call	cdr3_length	v_call	cdr3_nt	cdr3_aa
TRBJ2-7	few	NA	12	TRBV3-1	TGTGCCAGCAGCGCTTACATCGGCGAGCAGTACTTC	CASSAYIGEQYF
TRBJ2-5	NA	NA	14	TRBV7-7	TGTGCTAGCAGCTTGAACAGGGCAGGAGAGACCCAGTACTTC	CASSLNRAGETQYF
TRBJ2-1	NA	TRBD1	15	TRBV18	TGTGCCAGCTCACCAGGGGACAGGGTCTACAATGAGCAGTTCTTC	CASSPGDRVYNEQFF
TRBJ2-5	many	TRBD2	17	TRBV4-2	TGTGCCAGCAGCCAAGATGGCACTAGCGGGGGGAGAGAGACCCAGTACTTC	CASSQDGTSGGRETQYF
TRBJ2-5	NA	NA	12	TRBV11-2	TGTGCCAGCAGCTTAGTGGAAGAGACCCAGTACTTC	CASSLVEETQYF
TRBJ2-5	NA	NA	16	TRBV27	TGTGCCAGCAGTTCGAAGGTAACCGCTACCCAAGAGACCCAGTACTTC	CASSSKVTATQETQYF
TRBJ2-3	few	TRBD2	13	TRBV12-3/TRBV12-4	TGTGCCATTGCGGGGGGGCAAGAAGATACGCAGTATTTT	CAIAGGQEDTQYF
TRBJ1-6	NA	NA	15	TRBV7-2	TGTGCCAGCAGCTTAACGGGTTCCTATAATTCACCCCTCCACTTT	CASSLTGSYNSPLHF
TRBJ2-3	NA	NA	15	TRBV7-2	TGTGCCAGCAGCTCGATTGGGACGAACACAGATACGCAGTATTTT	CASSSIGTNTDTQYF
TRBJ2-7	NA	TRBD1	14	TRBV6-5	TGTGCCAGCAGTTACTGGGCCAGGGGGCCCGAGCAGTACTTC	CASSYWARGPEQYF
TRBJ1-2	NA	NA	15	TRBV10-2	TGCGCCAGCAGTGGGGGAGACAGCGCTAACTATGGCTACACCTTC	CASSGGDSANYGYTF
TRBJ1-2	NA	NA	11	TRBV20-1	TGCAGTGCTACACGCCCGGGGGGCTACACCTTC	CSATRPGGYTF
TRBJ2-5	NA	TRBD2	15	TRBV12-3/TRBV12-4	TGTGCCAGCAGCCCTTTGACTAGCGGGCAAGAGACCCAGTACTTC	CASSPLTSGQETQYF